The entry below gives a single T cell receptor (beta chain) sequence along with its context. This sample is part of a study of T cell changes during pregnancy in multiple sclerosis. The repertoire was sequenced with immunoSEQ multiplex PCR; TCRdb's copy has only in-frame clones and lacks some. The sample includes 70,000 or so clones, 85% to 95% of them seen just once. V was pared by 7 bases and J by 4 bases, with 9 bases of the junction left unmatched. The length of the CDR3 is 14 residues. Germline V gives CDR1 SGHAT, CDR2 FQNNGV. The J gene is TRBJ2-7, the V gene TRBV11-2; the match to TRBD1 covers 8 bases. The specimen was CD4+ T cells from peripheral blood mononuclear cells, collected before pregnancy. This sequence was found in a female donor with multiple sclerosis, enrolled in a pregnancy study. CDR3 sequence: CASNTQGAPYEQYF. The CDR3 DNA reads as TGTGCCAGCAACACCCAGGGGGCGCCTTACGAGCAGTACTTC.